Listed below are T cell receptor beta chains from one sample, sequenced in a study of blood T cell repertoires in COVID-19. Libraries were prepared by immunoSEQ multiplex PCR; TCRdb keeps only in-frame clonotypes and omits some of them. The sample yields 250,000 to 350,000 clones, approximately 85% seen once. The sequenced sample consisted of PBMCs or T cells enriched from blood (not recorded which). Receptor source: a woman in her 30s who had recovered from COVID-19. Both conserved end residues are part of each CDR3. Each record gives: clone size, D gene, J gene, V gene, CDR3 DNA, CDR3 protein. A D gene is named only where the DNA matches it firmly. Some rows mark clone size as missing; the rest say once, few, many or name a class of expanded clone.

-	-	TRBJ1-6	TRBV7-6	TGTGCCAGCAGCCGAGGGTCCGCGAGGCCACCCCTCCACTTT	CASSRGSARPPLHF
-	-	TRBJ2-7	TRBV11-2	TGTGCCAGCAGCTCCCTGAGGACTCTATCCTACGAGCAGTACTTC	CASSSLRTLSYEQYF
-	-	TRBJ1-1	TRBV18	TGTGCCAGCTCACACCCCCAGGGGTTTGGCACTGAAGCTTTCTTT	CASSHPQGFGTEAFF
-	TRBD1	TRBJ1-2	TRBV5-8	TGTGCCAGCAGCTGGGGACAGGCCTATGGCTACACCTTC	CASSWGQAYGYTF
-	TRBD1	TRBJ2-3	TRBV3-1/TRBV3-2	TGTGCCAGCAGCCAGGGTACAGGGGGTGGCACAGATACGCAGTATTTT	CASSQGTGGGTDTQYF
-	TRBD1	TRBJ1-2	TRBV4-1	TGCGCCAGCAGCCAACCAGGGGGAAACTATGGCTACACCTTC	CASSQPGGNYGYTF
-	-	TRBJ1-1	TRBV9	TGTGCCAGCAGCGTTTTGAGCGCGAACACTGAAGCTTTCTTT	CASSVLSANTEAFF
-	TRBD2	TRBJ2-1	TRBV5-8	TGTGCCAGCAGCCCCGGGACTAGCGGGACAATATACAATGAGCAGTTCTTC	CASSPGTSGTIYNEQFF
-	-	TRBJ1-5	TRBV3-1/TRBV3-2	TGTGCCAGCAGCCAAAGAGGCAGCGGTAACCTTCAGCCCCAGCATTTT	CASSQRGSGNLQPQHF
-	TRBD1	TRBJ2-3	TRBV28	TGTGCCAGCAGTCCGACAGGGTTAACAGATACGCAGTATTTT	CASSPTGLTDTQYF
once	TRBD1	TRBJ2-1	TRBV28	TGTGCCAGCAGTTTATCCTCGGGACAGCCCTCCTACAATGAGCAGTTCTTC	CASSLSSGQPSYNEQFF
-	TRBD2	TRBJ2-7	TRBV6-5	TGTGCCAGCAGTTACTCAGCTAGCGGGAGGCTATGGGAGCAGTACTTC	CASSYSASGRLWEQYF
once	-	TRBJ2-5	TRBV25-1	TGTGCCAGCAGTGAAGGACGCCTGACTATCCAAGAGACCCAGTACTTC	CASSEGRLTIQETQYF
-	-	TRBJ1-5	TRBV10-3	TGTGCCATCACAGAGGGGGAGGGGCAGCCCCAGCATTTT	CAITEGEGQPQHF
-	TRBD2	TRBJ2-3	TRBV4-1	TGCGCCAGCAGCCCCCGTGGGGCGGGGGGAAGCACAGATACGCAGTATTTT	CASSPRGAGGSTDTQYF
-	TRBD1	TRBJ1-2	TRBV6-5	TGTGCCAGCAGTACCCGGACAGGGGACTATGGCTACACCTTC	CASSTRTGDYGYTF
-	-	TRBJ2-5	TRBV5-6	TGTGCCAGCAGCTTTGCAGGGCGAGAAGAGACCCAGTACTTC	CASSFAGREETQYF
-	-	TRBJ1-1	TRBV6-5	TGTGCCAGCAGTCCTGGCGGGACTGAAGCTTTCTTT	CASSPGGTEAFF
-	TRBD1	TRBJ2-5	TRBV27	TGTGCCAGCAGTTCACCGAGACAGGGGAGAGAGACCCAGTACTTC	CASSSPRQGRETQYF
once	-	TRBJ1-2	TRBV28	TGTGCCAGCAGTTTTGGAGCGTATGGCTACACCTTC	CASSFGAYGYTF
-	-	TRBJ1-4	TRBV7-6	TGTGCCAGCAGCTTAGCGGGGGCATCACGACTGTTTTTT	CASSLAGASRLFF
-	TRBD2	TRBJ2-1	TRBV6-5	TGTGCCAGCGGGACTACCTACAATGAGCAGTTCTTC	CASGTTYNEQFF
-	TRBD2	TRBJ2-1	TRBV27	TGTGCCAGCAGTTTTCTTGGACTAGCGGGAGGAGGTGAGCAGTTCTTC	CASSFLGLAGGGEQFF